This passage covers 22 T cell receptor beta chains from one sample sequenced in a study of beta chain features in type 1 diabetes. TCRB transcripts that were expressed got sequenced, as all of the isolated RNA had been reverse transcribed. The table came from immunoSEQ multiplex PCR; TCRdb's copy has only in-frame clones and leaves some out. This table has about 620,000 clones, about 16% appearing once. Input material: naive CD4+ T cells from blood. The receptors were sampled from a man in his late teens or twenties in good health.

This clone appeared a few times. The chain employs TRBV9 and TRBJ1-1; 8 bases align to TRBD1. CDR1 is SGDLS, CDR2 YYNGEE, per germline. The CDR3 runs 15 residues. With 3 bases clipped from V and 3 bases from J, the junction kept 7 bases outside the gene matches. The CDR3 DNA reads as TGTGCCAGCAGCGGTGGACAGGGAGGTCACACTGAAGCTTTCTTT. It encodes CASSGGQGGHTEAFF.

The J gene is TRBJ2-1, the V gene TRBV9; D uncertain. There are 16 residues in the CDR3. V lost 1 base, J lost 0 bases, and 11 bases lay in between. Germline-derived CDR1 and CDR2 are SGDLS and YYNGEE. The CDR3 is CASSVIPGYSYNEQFF. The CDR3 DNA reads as TGTGCCAGCAGCGTAATCCCCGGGTACTCCTACAATGAGCAGTTCTTC.

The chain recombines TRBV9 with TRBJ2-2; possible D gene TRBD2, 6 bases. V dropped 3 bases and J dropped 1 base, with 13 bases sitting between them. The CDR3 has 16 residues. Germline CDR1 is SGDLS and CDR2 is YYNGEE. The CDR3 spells CASSARDFLNTGELFF. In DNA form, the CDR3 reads TGTGCCAGCAGCGCCCGGGACTTCCTGAACACCGGGGAGCTGTTTTTT.

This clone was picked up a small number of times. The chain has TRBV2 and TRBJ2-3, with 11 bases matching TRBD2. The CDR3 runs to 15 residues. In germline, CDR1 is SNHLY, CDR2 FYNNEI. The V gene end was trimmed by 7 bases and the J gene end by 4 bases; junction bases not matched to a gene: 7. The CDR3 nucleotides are TGTGCCAGCAAGGCACTAGCGGGAGAGGCAGATACGCAGTATTTT. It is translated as CASKALAGEADTQYF. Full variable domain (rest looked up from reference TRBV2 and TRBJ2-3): EPEVTQTPSHQVTQMGQEVILRCVPISNHLYFYWYRQILGQKVEFLVSFYNNEISEKSEIFDDQFSVERPDGSNFTLKIRSTKLEDSAMYFCASKALAGEADTQYFGPGTRLTVL.

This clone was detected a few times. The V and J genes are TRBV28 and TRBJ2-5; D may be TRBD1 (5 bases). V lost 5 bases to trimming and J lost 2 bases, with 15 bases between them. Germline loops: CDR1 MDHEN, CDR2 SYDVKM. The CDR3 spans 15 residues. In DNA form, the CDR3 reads TGTGCCAGCAGTCCCCCTGGGGCCCCACAAGAGACCCAGTACTTC. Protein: CASSPPGAPQETQYF.

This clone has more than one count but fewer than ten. The DNA for the CDR3 is TGTGCTAGTGGTTCAGGACAGGGGATCTCCCCCCAGTACTTC. This gives the protein CASGSGQGISPQYF. The chain employs TRBV12-5 and TRBJ2-5; 9 positions agree with TRBD1. The V and J ends lost 4 bases and 9 bases, in that order; junction bases with no gene match: 9. The CDR3 is 14 amino acids. Germline CDR1 reads LGHNT; CDR2 reads FRNRAP.

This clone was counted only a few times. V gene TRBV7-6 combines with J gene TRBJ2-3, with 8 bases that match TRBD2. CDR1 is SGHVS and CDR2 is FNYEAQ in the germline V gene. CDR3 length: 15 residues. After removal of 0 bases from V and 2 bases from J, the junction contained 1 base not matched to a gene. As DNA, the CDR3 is TGTGCCAGCAGCTTAGCTAGCGGGACCACAGATACGCAGTATTTT. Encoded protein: CASSLASGTTDTQYF.

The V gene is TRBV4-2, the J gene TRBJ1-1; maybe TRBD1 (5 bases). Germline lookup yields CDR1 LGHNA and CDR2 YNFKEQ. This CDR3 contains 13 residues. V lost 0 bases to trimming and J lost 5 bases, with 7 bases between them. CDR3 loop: CASSQDRDTEAFF. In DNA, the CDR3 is TGTGCCAGCAGCCAAGACAGGGATACTGAAGCTTTCTTT.

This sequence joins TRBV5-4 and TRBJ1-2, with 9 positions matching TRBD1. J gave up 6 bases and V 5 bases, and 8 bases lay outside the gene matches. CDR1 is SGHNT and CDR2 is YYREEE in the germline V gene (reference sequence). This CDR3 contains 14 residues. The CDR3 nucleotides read TGTGCCAGCAGTGGCCGGGACAGGGTTGATGGCTACACCTTC. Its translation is CASSGRDRVDGYTF. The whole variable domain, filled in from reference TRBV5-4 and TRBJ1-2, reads ETGVTQSPTHLIKTRGQQVTLRCSSQSGHNTVSWYQQALGQGPQFIFQYYREEENGRGNFPPRFSGLQFPNYSSELNVNALELDDSALYLCASSGRDRVDGYTFGSGTRLTVV.

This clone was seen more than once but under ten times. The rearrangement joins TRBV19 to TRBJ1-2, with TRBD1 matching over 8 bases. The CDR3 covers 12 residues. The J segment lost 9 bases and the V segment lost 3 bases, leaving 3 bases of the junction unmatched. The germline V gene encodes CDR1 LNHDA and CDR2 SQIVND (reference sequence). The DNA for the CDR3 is TGTGCCAGTAGTATCCGGGACAGGAGCTACACCTTC. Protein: CASSIRDRSYTF.

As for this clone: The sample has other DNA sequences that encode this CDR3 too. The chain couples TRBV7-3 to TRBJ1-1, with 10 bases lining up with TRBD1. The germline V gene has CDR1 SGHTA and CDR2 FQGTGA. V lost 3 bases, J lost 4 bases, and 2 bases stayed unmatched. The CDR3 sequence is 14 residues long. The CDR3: CASSLTGGRTEAFF. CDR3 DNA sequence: TGTGCCAGCAGCTTGACAGGGGGCCGCACTGAAGCTTTCTTT.

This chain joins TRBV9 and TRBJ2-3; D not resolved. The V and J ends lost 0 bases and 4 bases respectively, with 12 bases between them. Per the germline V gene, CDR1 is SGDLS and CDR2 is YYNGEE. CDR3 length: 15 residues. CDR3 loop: CASSVAASTSDTQYF. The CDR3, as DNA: TGTGCCAGCAGCGTAGCGGCCAGTACCTCAGATACGCAGTATTTT.

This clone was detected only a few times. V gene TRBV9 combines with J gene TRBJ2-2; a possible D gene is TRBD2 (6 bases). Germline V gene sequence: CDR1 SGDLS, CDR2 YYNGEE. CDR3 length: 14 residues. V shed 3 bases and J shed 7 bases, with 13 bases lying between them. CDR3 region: CASSAAAGGGELFF. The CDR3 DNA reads TGTGCCAGCAGCGCCGCCGCCGGGGGCGGGGAGCTGTTTTTT. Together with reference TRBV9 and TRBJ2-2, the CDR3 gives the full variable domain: DSGVTQTPKHLITATGQRVTLRCSPRSGDLSVYWYQQSLDQGLQFLIQYYNGEERAKGNILERFSAQQFPDLHSELNLSSLELGDSALYFCASSAAAGGGELFFGEGSRLTVL.

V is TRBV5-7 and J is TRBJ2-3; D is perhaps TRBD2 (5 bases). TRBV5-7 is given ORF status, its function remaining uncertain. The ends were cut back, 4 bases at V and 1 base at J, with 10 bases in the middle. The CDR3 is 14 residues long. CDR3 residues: CASSDRSGTDTQYF. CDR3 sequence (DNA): TGTGCCAGCAGCGATCGTAGCGGCACAGATACGCAGTATTTT.

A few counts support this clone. CDR3 in amino acids: CATRPNLGSTTYNEQFF. The CDR3 DNA follows: TGCGCCACGAGACCAAACCTCGGGAGTACAACCTACAATGAGCAGTTCTTC. This chain links TRBV5-1 with TRBJ2-1, with a possible D match to TRBD2 (6 bases). Germline values: CDR1 SGHRS, CDR2 YFSETQ. V dropped 9 bases and J dropped 2 bases, with 24 bases sitting between them. The CDR3 has 17 amino acids.

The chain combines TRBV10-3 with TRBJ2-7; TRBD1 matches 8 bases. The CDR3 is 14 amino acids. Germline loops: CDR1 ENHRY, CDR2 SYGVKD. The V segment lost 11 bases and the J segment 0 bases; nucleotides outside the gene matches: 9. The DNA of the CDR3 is TGTGCCTTACAACCGGGACAGGACTCCTACGAGCAGTACTTC. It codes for CALQPGQDSYEQYF.

Here the CDR3 reads CASSPRGLAGEQYF. The DNA for the CDR3 is TGTGCCAGCAGCCCTAGGGGTCTAGCGGGTGAGCAGTACTTC. The rearrangement links TRBV7-7 to TRBJ2-7; 8 bases agree with TRBD2. CDR1 is SSHAT and CDR2 is FNYEAQ in the germline V gene (reference sequence). The CDR3 has 14 residues. The V segment lost 5 bases and the J segment 7 bases; nucleotides outside the gene matches: 10.

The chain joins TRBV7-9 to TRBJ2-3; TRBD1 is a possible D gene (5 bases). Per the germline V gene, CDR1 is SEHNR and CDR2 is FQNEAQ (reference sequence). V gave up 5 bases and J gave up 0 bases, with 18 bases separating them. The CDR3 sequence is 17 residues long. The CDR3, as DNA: TGTGCCAGCAGCCTCCCGGTACTCAGGGCTAGCACAGATACGCAGTATTTT. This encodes CASSLPVLRASTDTQYF.

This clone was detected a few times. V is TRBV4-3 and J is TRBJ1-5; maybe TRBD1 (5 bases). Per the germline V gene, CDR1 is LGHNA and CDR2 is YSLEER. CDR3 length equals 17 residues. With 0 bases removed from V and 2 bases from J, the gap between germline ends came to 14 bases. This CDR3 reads CASSQDYQGLGNQPQHF. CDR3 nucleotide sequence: TGCGCCAGCAGCCAAGATTACCAGGGCTTGGGCAATCAGCCCCAGCATTTT.

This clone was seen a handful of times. The CDR3 sequence: CASSPLRVGEKLFF. The CDR3, as DNA: TGTGCCAGCTCACCACTTAGGGTCGGTGAAAAACTGTTTTTT. This chain joins TRBV18 and TRBJ1-4; D is ambiguous. Germline-derived CDR1 and CDR2 are KGHSH and LQKENI. Trimming removed 1 base at V and 7 bases at J, with 10 bases between. The CDR3 covers 14 residues. Drawing the rest from reference TRBV18 and TRBJ1-4, the complete variable domain is NAGVMQNPRHLVRRRGQEARLRCSPMKGHSHVYWYRQLPEEGLKFMVYLQKENIIDESGMPKERFSAEFPKEGPSILRIQQVVRGDSAAYFCASSPLRVGEKLFFGSGTQLSVL.

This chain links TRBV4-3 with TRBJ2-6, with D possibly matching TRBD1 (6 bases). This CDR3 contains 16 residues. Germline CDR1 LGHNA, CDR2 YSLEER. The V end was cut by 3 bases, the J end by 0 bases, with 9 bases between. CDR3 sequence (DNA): TGCGCCAGCAGCCAGGGGGCCTACTCTGGGGCCAACGTCCTGACTTTC. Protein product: CASSQGAYSGANVLTF.

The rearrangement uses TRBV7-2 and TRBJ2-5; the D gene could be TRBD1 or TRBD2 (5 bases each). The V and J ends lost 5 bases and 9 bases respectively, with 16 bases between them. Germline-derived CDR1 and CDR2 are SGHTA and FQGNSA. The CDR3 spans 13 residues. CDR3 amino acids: CASSPRDGASQYF. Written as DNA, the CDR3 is TGTGCCAGCAGCCCCCGGGACGGCGCTTCCCAGTACTTC.